Sequencing of this T cell receptor (beta chain) was carried out in a study of CD8+ T cells in alopecia areata. Once RNA had been extracted, it was reverse transcribed into cDNA to act as the sequencing template. Sequencing used immunoSEQ multiplex PCR; TCRdb keeps in-frame clones, though not all of them. This sample has 150,000 to 200,000 clones; about 61% occur once, and the top ten carry 15% to 20%. Noted treatment: oral pan-JAK inhibitor, 5-10 mg twice daily. Obtained from alopecia areata patients were lesional scalp punch biopsies along with peripheral blood. Findings and caveats of the study: Both scalp clonality and the expanded CD8+ clones among the top 100 showed a significant decrease with tofacitinib. For lesional scalp, especially alopecia totalis/universalis, clonality was higher than in normal scalp.

As for this clone: As yet, its antigen is unknown.

Sample: CD4+ T cells sorted from blood, taken at week 56, from a patient treated with tofacitinib. This TCR was sampled from a human donor with alopecia areata.

CDR3 coding DNA: TGTGCCAGCAGCTTAGCGAGGTCCGGGGCTCAGGCGTACGAGCAGTACTTC. Translating it yields CASSLARSGAQAYEQYF. This chain joins TRBV7-9 and TRBJ2-7; either TRBD1 or TRBD2 may fit D (5 bases each). CDR1 is SEHNR and CDR2 is FQNEAQ in the germline V gene (reference sequence). Deletions cut 0 bases from V and 4 bases from J, with 19 bases between. The CDR3 totals 17 residues.